This TCR beta chain comes out of a study of tumor and adjacent non-tumor tissue in lung cancer. Study at large: There were about twelve adenocarcinoma, a couple of squamous cell carcinoma and 1 small cell lung cancer cases.

This sample's RNA came from whole unsorted tissue. Donors were chemotherapy-naive, newly diagnosed lung cancer surgical patients in China, August–late 2014. Regarding this clonotype: At one end the junction does not follow the germline gene, possibly because of a read error.

Three rounds of nested PCR, following a modified ARM-PCR protocol, produced the TCRbeta library. TCRdb passed the multiplex PCR reads through MiXCR, listing each CDR3 protein once. Of some 90,000 distinct CDR3 sequences listed, roughly two thirds are singletons. Germline V lookup: CDR1 ENHRY, CDR2 SYGVKD. This CDR3 region has 15 residues. The sample was lung tumor tissue. This receptor was identified in a man in his 70s with non-small cell lung cancer. The chain has TRBV10-3 and TRBJ1-5, with D hard to call. The CDR3: CASNQVGGSNQPQHF. For the CDR3, the DNA is TGTGCCTCAAACCAGGTGGGAGGCAGCAATCAGCCCCAGCACTTT.